This is a list of T cell receptor beta chains from one sample in a study of technical replicates of blood from a few donors. The protocol was immunoSEQ multiplex PCR, while the TCRdb copy is restricted to in-frame clones and leaves out a portion. This sample has 79,000 or so clones; around 96% occur once, and the top ten carry roughly 0.33%. The sample taken for sequencing was T cells isolated from PBMCs. The receptors derive from a human donor in good health. CDR3s leave out the opening cysteine and the closing phenylalanine or tryptophan. Fields, in order: V gene, J gene, CDR3 protein.

TRBV7-7	TRBJ1-1	ASSPWTGSEAF
TRBV12-5	TRBJ2-5	ASGLAPGEETQY
TRBV5-1	TRBJ2-1	ASSIPTSGRYNEQF
TRBV10-3	TRBJ1-1	AISDPGTGGSWVEAF
TRBV15	TRBJ2-7	ATSRGGLAGYEQY
TRBV25-1	TRBJ2-3	ASSDFDLLTDTQY
TRBV6-1	TRBJ2-4	AIQGTKNIQY
TRBV5-4	TRBJ2-5	ASSSRDFQETQY
TRBV11-3	TRBJ1-2	ASSRGTAGGYT
TRBV7-9	TRBJ2-1	ASSLGSAPSYNEQF
TRBV14	TRBJ1-2	ASSMTGEPYGYT
TRBV10-3	TRBJ2-7	AISERDREGYEQY
TRBV11-3	TRBJ1-2	ASSMDRGLGYT
TRBV6-1	TRBJ1-2	ASSVDRGPYGYT
TRBV7-2	TRBJ1-5	ASSSGTGGGSNQPQH
TRBV6-6	TRBJ2-7	ASSEVGPSGEQY
TRBV7-3	TRBJ2-5	ASSLMTGRQETQY
TRBV5-1	TRBJ2-2	ASSLVLSNTGELF
TRBV7-9	TRBJ1-1	ASSLVLGATEAF
TRBV2	TRBJ1-4	ASIGRGKANEKLF
TRBV7-3	TRBJ2-7	ASSPRGPGQGAYEQY
TRBV6-1	TRBJ2-3	ASSAPLLAGTTDTQY
TRBV14	TRBJ1-2	ASSQFISYGYT